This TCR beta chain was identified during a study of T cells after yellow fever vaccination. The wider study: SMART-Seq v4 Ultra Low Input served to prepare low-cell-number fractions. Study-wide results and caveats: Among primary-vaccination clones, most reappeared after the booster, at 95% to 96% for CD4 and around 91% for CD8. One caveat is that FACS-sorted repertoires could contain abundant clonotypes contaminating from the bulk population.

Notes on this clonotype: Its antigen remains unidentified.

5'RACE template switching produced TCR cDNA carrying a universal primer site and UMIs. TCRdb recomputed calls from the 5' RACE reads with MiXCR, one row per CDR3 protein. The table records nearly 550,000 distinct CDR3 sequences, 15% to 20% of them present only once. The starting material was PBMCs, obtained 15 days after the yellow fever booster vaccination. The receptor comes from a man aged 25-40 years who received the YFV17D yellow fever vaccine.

The CDR3 sequence: CASSDSRVLNTEAFF. In DNA form, the CDR3 reads TGTGCCAGCAGCGACTCCCGGGTCCTGAACACTGAAGCTTTCTTT. J is TRBJ1-1 and V is TRBV7-2; D not certain. The CDR3 spans 15 residues. Deletions cut 5 bases from V and 0 bases from J, with 13 bases between. The germline gives CDR1 SGHTA, CDR2 FQGNSA.